These T cell receptor beta chains were read from a single sample in a study of Ad26.COV2.S vaccination and SARS-CoV-2 variants. Assay used: immunoSEQ multiplex PCR; TCRdb lists only in-frame clones, some missing. The profile shows roughly 350,000 clones, 75% to 90% of them singletons. Specimen: peripheral blood, collected in a trial of Ad26.COV2.S vaccine versus placebo. The receptors shown here come from a person between 18 and 59 years old who received the Ad26.COV2.S COVID-19 vaccine or a placebo. Both conserved end residues are part of each CDR3. A D gene is named only where the DNA matches it firmly. Clone size is not always given. Where it is, it says once, few, many or a class for expanded clones.

size: NA; J: TRBJ2-7; V: TRBV7-2; D: TRBD2; CDR3: CASSEALAGGYYEQYF; DNA: TGTGCCAGCAGCGAGGCCCTAGCGGGGGGTTATTACGAGCAGTACTTC
size: many; J: TRBJ2-7; V: TRBV2; D: NA; CDR3: CASSEARDEQYF; DNA: TGTGCCAGCAGTGAAGCCAGGGACGAGCAGTACTTC
size: NA; J: TRBJ2-2; V: TRBV7-8; D: NA; CDR3: CASSPGGGGNTGELFF; DNA: TGTGCCAGCAGCCCCGGCGGGGGCGGGAACACCGGGGAGCTGTTTTTT
size: once; J: TRBJ2-3; V: TRBV27; D: TRBD1; CDR3: CASSPRGRTDTQYF; DNA: TGTGCCAGCAGTCCGAGGGGGCGGACAGATACGCAGTATTTT
size: NA; J: TRBJ2-3; V: TRBV29-1; D: NA; CDR3: CSVVTLSTDTQYF; DNA: TGCAGCGTTGTGACGCTTTCTACAGATACGCAGTATTTT
size: NA; J: TRBJ2-3; V: TRBV5-4; D: NA; CDR3: CASSLGNSAGPQYF; DNA: TGTGCCAGCAGCTTGGGAAATAGCGCAGGGCCTCAGTATTTT
size: NA; J: TRBJ2-7; V: TRBV6-5; D: NA; CDR3: CASPRGAYEQYF; DNA: TGTGCCAGCCCACGGGGGGCGTACGAGCAGTACTTC
size: once; J: TRBJ1-2; V: TRBV6-2/TRBV6-3; D: NA; CDR3: CASSYEPKGYGYTF; DNA: TGTGCCAGCAGTTACGAGCCCAAAGGCTATGGCTACACCTTC
size: NA; J: TRBJ2-1; V: TRBV11-2; D: NA; CDR3: CASSLMTTEQFF; DNA: TGTGCCAGCAGCTTAATGACAACCGAGCAGTTCTTC
size: NA; J: TRBJ1-4; V: TRBV19; D: NA; CDR3: CASILGEKLFF; DNA: TGTGCCAGTATCCTGGGGGAAAAACTGTTTTTT
size: NA; J: TRBJ1-2; V: TRBV12-3/TRBV12-4; D: NA; CDR3: CASRMDSYGYTF; DNA: TGTGCCAGCAGAATGGACAGCTATGGCTACACCTTC
size: NA; J: TRBJ1-4; V: TRBV27; D: TRBD1; CDR3: CASSLFQGANEKLFF; DNA: TGTGCCAGCAGTTTATTTCAGGGGGCTAATGAAAAACTGTTTTTT
size: NA; J: TRBJ2-7; V: TRBV5-1; D: NA; CDR3: CASSGTAYF; DNA: TGCGCCAGCTCGGGGACTGCGTACTTC
size: NA; J: TRBJ1-2; V: TRBV29-1; D: NA; CDR3: CSAGKAGTRGGYTF; DNA: TGCAGCGCCGGGAAGGCAGGGACCAGAGGGGGCTACACCTTC
size: NA; J: TRBJ1-2; V: TRBV2; D: NA; CDR3: CASCSDRPYGYTF; DNA: TGTGCCAGCTGCTCCGACAGGCCTTATGGCTACACCTTC
size: NA; J: TRBJ2-5; V: TRBV5-1; D: NA; CDR3: CASSSGTNQETQYF; DNA: TGCGCCAGCAGCTCCGGGACAAACCAAGAGACCCAGTACTTC
size: NA; J: TRBJ2-7; V: TRBV6-2/TRBV6-3; D: TRBD1; CDR3: CASSYGAGGRYEQYF; DNA: TGTGCCAGCAGTTACGGAGCAGGGGGCAGGTACGAGCAGTACTTC
size: NA; J: TRBJ2-1; V: TRBV12-3/TRBV12-4; D: NA; CDR3: CASSLAAYNEQFF; DNA: TGTGCCAGCAGTTTAGCCGCCTACAATGAGCAGTTCTTC